Following are 18 T cell receptor beta chains from one sample sequenced in a study of beta chain features in type 1 diabetes (dated 2018 in TCRdb). What the research found in general, with its limitations: A moderate but significant shortening of TCRB CDR3 length was observed in type 1 diabetes patients in all four CD4+ subsets.

The library was obtained by the immunoSEQ multiplex PCR assay. The High Capacity cDNA Reverse Transcription Kit was used to reverse transcribe all of the isolated RNA, meaning that expressed TCRB transcripts were what got sequenced. As stored in TCRdb, this immuneACCESS dataset retains in-frame rearrangements with V and J assigned. A fraction of the clones does not appear; measured against another copy, unresolved V genes explain less than half of the discrepancy, and the remainder lacks a known reason. The sample yields about 160,000 clones; around 9% were counted once. The ten largest clones take up under 0.85% of the sample. Their specific antigens are unknown. Sequences were obtained from central memory CD4+ T cells from blood. These receptors were obtained from a woman in her 30s with type 1 diabetes.

This chain's CDR3 is CASSGWQGATGELFF. DNA for the CDR3: TGTGCCAGTAGTGGGTGGCAGGGGGCCACCGGGGAGCTGTTTTTT. The chain has TRBV19 and TRBJ2-2; 8 bases match TRBD1. The CDR3 runs to 15 residues. Germline V lookup: CDR1 LNHDA, CDR2 SQIVND (reference sequence). J gave up 4 bases and V 5 bases, and 6 bases lay outside the gene matches.

This clone has only a few counts. This chain uses TRBV5-4 with TRBJ2-3; 8 bases map to TRBD2. The CDR3 spans 15 residues. Unmatched junction bases numbered 9, after V lost 4 bases and J lost 5 bases. The V gene's germline CDR1 is SGHNT and CDR2 YYREEE (reference sequence). The CDR3 bases are TGTGCCAGCAGCCTCGGGGGGAGCGGGGGAGATACGCAGTATTTT. This gives the protein CASSLGGSGGDTQYF.

The chain is built from TRBV29-1 and TRBJ2-1; D unclear. The CDR3 has 12 amino acids. Germline CDR1 is SQVTM and CDR2 is ANQGSEA. Trimming stripped 7 bases from V and 0 bases from J, with 7 bases between. CDR3 nucleotides: TGCAGCGGTGGCAGCTCCTACAATGAGCAGTTCTTC. This sequence encodes CSGGSSYNEQFF.

This clone showed up just a few times. V gene TRBV28 combines with J gene TRBJ2-1; perhaps TRBD2 as D (6 bases). The V and J ends lost 4 bases and 6 bases respectively, with 19 bases between them. CDR3 size: 16 residues. Looked up from germline, CDR1 is MDHEN and CDR2 is SYDVKM. CDR3 loop: CASSSPATSAANEQFF. The CDR3 region has the DNA TGTGCCAGCAGTTCCCCCGCGACTAGTGCCGCCAATGAGCAGTTCTTC.

The chain recombines TRBV30 with TRBJ2-1; D gene uncertain. Between the trimmed V and J ends, which lost 5 bases and 0 bases, there was a span of 17 bases. From germline, CDR1 is GTSNPN and CDR2 SVGIG (reference sequence). The CDR3 covers 16 residues. The CDR3 region has the DNA TGTGCCTGGCTAACCCAGACACTTAGCTCCTACAATGAGCAGTTCTTC. Its protein product is CAWLTQTLSSYNEQFF.

The sample holds a few counts of this clone. The CDR3 is CSVERPGTPNEQYF. The CDR3 DNA sequence: TGCAGCGTTGAAAGGCCAGGAACTCCCAACGAGCAGTACTTC. V usage is TRBV29-1 and J usage is TRBJ2-7; no clear D gene. The germline CDR1 and CDR2 sequences are SQVTM and ANQGSEA. V was shortened by 2 bases and J by 5 bases, with 16 bases between the two germline ends. The CDR3 extends over 14 amino acids.

The gene calls are TRBV30 and TRBJ1-2, with TRBD1 as a possible D gene (6 bases). The V end was cut by 2 bases, the J end by 6 bases, with 16 bases between. There are 14 residues in the CDR3. Germline values: CDR1 GTSNPN, CDR2 SVGIG (reference sequence). The CDR3 spells CAWSKGDRSDGYTF. CDR3 nucleotide sequence: TGTGCCTGGAGTAAGGGCGACAGGTCGGATGGCTACACCTTC.

The V gene is TRBV5-1, the J gene TRBJ1-1, with 9 nucleotides matching TRBD1. With 3 bases clipped from V and 6 bases from J, the junction kept 9 bases outside the gene matches. The CDR3 consists of 15 residues. The germline gives CDR1 SGHRS, CDR2 YFSETQ. The chain's CDR3 is CASSSRTGDIAEAFF. CDR3 bases: TGCGCCAGCAGCTCCAGGACAGGGGATATAGCTGAAGCTTTCTTT. Drawing the rest from reference TRBV5-1 and TRBJ1-1, the complete variable domain is KAGVTQTPRYLIKTRGQQVTLSCSPISGHRSVSWYQQTPGQGLQFLFEYFSETQRNKGNFPGRFSGRQFSNSRSEMNVSTLELGDSALYLCASSSRTGDIAEAFFGQGTRLTVV.

This clone came up a few times. This chain joins TRBV7-3 and TRBJ1-1, with a possible D match to TRBD1 (5 bases). The CDR3 is made up of 13 amino acids. CDR1 SGHTA and CDR2 FQGTGA come from the germline V gene. V was clipped by 4 bases and J by 1 base, with 7 bases between them. CDR3 sequence reads: CASSSQENTEAFF. DNA for the CDR3: TGTGCCAGCAGCTCACAGGAGAACACTGAAGCTTTCTTT.

There are a few counts of this clone. V and J are TRBV19 and TRBJ1-5; 7 nucleotides match TRBD1. The CDR3 extends over 13 amino acids. Trimming at V came to 4 bases and at J to 6 bases, leaving 3 bases not matched to a gene. Germline CDR1 reads LNHDA; CDR2 reads SQIVND (reference sequence). The CDR3 spells CASSTGQSQPQHF. CDR3 in DNA: TGTGCCAGTAGTACGGGACAGAGTCAGCCCCAGCATTTT.

This clone was counted between two and nine times. The chain links TRBV5-1 to TRBJ2-1, with D perhaps TRBD2 (6 bases). This CDR3 region has 12 residues. The germline gives CDR1 SGHRS, CDR2 YFSETQ. The V gene lost 4 bases and the J gene lost 13 bases, with 15 bases spanning the gap. The CDR3 sequence is CASSRDSEVQFF. CDR3 nucleotide sequence: TGCGCCAGCAGCAGGGACTCGGAGGTTCAGTTCTTC.

In its sample, this clone was seen a few times. The chain employs TRBV2 and TRBJ2-2, with TRBD2 identical over 8 bases. Trimming at V came to 7 bases and at J to 6 bases, leaving 7 bases not matched to a gene. The CDR3 totals 14 residues. From germline, CDR1 is SNHLY and CDR2 FYNNEI. The CDR3: CASKTREGSGELFF. The CDR3 region has the DNA TGTGCCAGCAAAACCCGGGAGGGGTCCGGGGAGCTGTTTTTT.

The chain recombines TRBV19 with TRBJ2-7; tentative D call: TRBD2 (6 bases). From germline, CDR1 is LNHDA and CDR2 SQIVND (reference sequence). There are 13 residues in the CDR3. Trimming removed 11 bases from V and 0 bases from J, with 14 bases in between. In DNA, the CDR3 is TGTGCCGTGGGCGGGGCGAGCTCCTACGAGCAGTACTTC. Translating gives CAVGGASSYEQYF. Filled out from reference TRBV19 and TRBJ2-7, the complete variable domain reads DGGITQSPKYLFRKEGQNVTLSCEQNLNHDAMYWYRQDPGQGLRLIYYSQIVNDFQKGDIAEGYSVSREKKESFPLTVTSAQKNPTAFYLCAVGGASSYEQYFGPGTRLTVT.

The table lists this clone with a few counts. The gene calls are TRBV13 and TRBJ2-1, with 9 bases fitting TRBD2. Germline CDR1 is PRHDT and CDR2 is FYEKMQ (reference sequence). Germline trimming cut 5 bases from V and 3 bases from J; bases unmatched to any gene: 11. The CDR3 extends over 17 amino acids. The CDR3, as DNA: TGTGCCAGCAGCCCTCAGGAGACTAGCGGTGACTACAATGAGCAGTTCTTC. Translating it yields CASSPQETSGDYNEQFF.

This clone appeared a few times. This chain joins TRBV6-5 and TRBJ2-7; a possible D gene is TRBD2 (6 bases). CDR3 length: 14 amino acids. Germline V gene lookup returns CDR1 MNHEY and CDR2 SVGAGI. Deletions cut 6 bases from V and 0 bases from J, with 12 bases between. The CDR3 region is CASSWQGLSYEQYF. The CDR3 nucleotides read TGTGCCAGCAGCTGGCAGGGACTCTCCTACGAGCAGTACTTC.

This rearrangement joins TRBV29-1 to TRBJ1-5; TRBD1 might be the D (5 bases). This CDR3 comprises 13 residues. Per the germline V gene, CDR1 is SQVTM and CDR2 is ANQGSEA. V was shortened by 7 bases and J by 7 bases, with 17 bases between the two germline ends. CDR3 in amino acids: CSAAVGGKQPQHF. CDR3 sequence (DNA): TGCAGCGCTGCCGTGGGGGGGAAGCAGCCCCAGCATTTT.

This clone has only a few counts. The chain combines TRBV30 with TRBJ2-5, with 9 bases aligning to TRBD1. There are 13 residues in the CDR3. V shed 5 bases and J 1 base; nucleotides not matched to a gene: 2. Germline V CDR1 and CDR2: GTSNPN, SVGIG (reference sequence). The CDR3 loop reads CAWDRGIQETQYF. Here the CDR3 DNA reads TGTGCCTGGGACAGGGGGATCCAAGAGACCCAGTACTTC. Variable domain in full (rest from reference TRBV30 and TRBJ2-5): SQTIHQWPATLVQPVGSPLSLECTVEGTSNPNLYWYRQAAGRGLQLLFYSVGIGQISSEVPQNLSASRPQDRQFILSSKKLLLSDSGFYLCAWDRGIQETQYFGPGTRLLVL.

This clone was detected only a few times. The chain combines TRBV19 with TRBJ2-5; 11 bases align to TRBD1. Germline CDR1 is LNHDA and CDR2 is SQIVND (reference sequence). With V trimmed by 6 bases and J by 4 bases, 7 bases remained unmatched. This CDR3 has 15 residues. DNA for the CDR3: TGTGCCAGTAGGGGCGGACAGGGGGCAGGAGAGACCCAGTACTTC. Its translation is CASRGGQGAGETQYF. Supplemented by reference TRBV19 and TRBJ2-5, the full variable domain reads DGGITQSPKYLFRKEGQNVTLSCEQNLNHDAMYWYRQDPGQGLRLIYYSQIVNDFQKGDIAEGYSVSREKKESFPLTVTSAQKNPTAFYLCASRGGQGAGETQYFGPGTRLLVL.